This TCR beta chain is from a study of CD8 T cells in ankylosing spondylitis (dated by TCRdb to about 2017). A note on the overall study: The study profiled T cell receptor beta repertoires in healthy donors and ankylosing spondylitis patients to find disease-linked TCR variants. The full study cohort comprised 25 ankylosing spondylitis patients and roughly 100 healthy donors. Samples of peripheral blood were taken, and for ankylosing spondylitis patients, synovial fluid was collected as well.

The research as a whole found: A CD8+ phenotype was shown by the disease-linked clones, which were found at relatively low frequencies in peripheral blood. Some motif variants had previously been reported in the synovial fluid and blood of reactive arthritis patients, which suggests shared mechanisms of disease initiation. Blood from ankylosing spondylitis patients appeared to be characterized by a TCR beta motif made up of several highly homologous amino acid variants. The disease-linked clones were reported as significantly enriched in matched synovial fluid samples from ankylosing spondylitis patients.

The instrument was an Illumina HiSeq 2500. TCR beta libraries were prepared by quantitative 5'-RACE with molecular barcodes. Concerning the study's data processing: To identify disease-linked TCR variants, a new computational method was used, one built on a probabilistic model of VDJ rearrangement. The raw public reads went through TCRdb reprocessing: fastp at Q25, MiXCR clone calling, in-frame beta chains kept. Each entry is one CDR3 protein sequence, shown with its most common DNA and genes. The V and J calls follow TCRdb's processing rather than the paper's. The sample table lists 450,000 to 550,000 distinct CDR3 sequences, about 5.4% of them with a count of one. Together, the top ten hold approximately 3.5% of the sample. This clonotype was seen many times. There is no known antigen for this receptor. No per-base quality is available; no much larger clone lies one base away. The TCR sequence derives from a male donor with ankylosing spondylitis. Sequenced material: blood, either unsorted or a sorted T cell fraction (not recorded which).

The bases read TGCAGCGTTACCGGGACAGCTAACACTGAAGCTTTCTTT. Its protein product is CSVTGTANTEAFF. The chain joins TRBV29-1 to TRBJ1-1, with TRBD1 identical over 7 junction bases. Measured from the cysteine to the phenylalanine, the CDR3 is 13 residues long. Only CDR3 DNA is held: 39 bases, read in frame from base 1. Trimming removed 5 bases from V and 2 bases from J; the gene matches leave 5 bases unexplained. Looking up the germline V gene yields CDR1 SQVTM and CDR2 ANQGSEA.